The sequence of this T cell receptor (beta chain) was determined in a study of blood T cell repertoires in COVID-19. Original processing notes: Nucleated cell number was recorded as an estimate derived from reference gene primer amplification. The repertoire was sequenced with immunoSEQ multiplex PCR; TCRdb's copy has only in-frame clones and lacks some. Clone size and V and J calls were adopted from that table, with D and trimming inferred from the DNA. The sample holds 250,000 to 300,000 clones, roughly 85% seen once. In germline, CDR1 is SGHDT, CDR2 YYEEEE. V lost 3 bases, J lost 0 bases, and 10 bases lay in between. The CDR3 covers 14 residues.

The material sequenced was peripheral blood. V is TRBV5-6 and J is TRBJ2-7, with D possibly TRBD2 on 6 matching bases. The receptor's source is a man aged 55 to 69 who had recovered from COVID-19. CDR3 sequence: CASSSWTNSYEQYF. As DNA, the CDR3 is TGTGCCAGCAGCTCCTGGACTAACTCCTACGAGCAGTACTTC.